What follows is one T cell receptor (beta chain) and its context. This entry comes from a study of blood T cell repertoires in COVID-19. Libraries were prepared by immunoSEQ multiplex PCR; TCRdb keeps only in-frame clonotypes and omits some of them. The table lists around 160,000 clones, approximately 80% of them singletons. Sequences were obtained from peripheral blood. This clonotype was obtained from a woman between 40 and 55 years old with active or convalescent COVID-19.

CDR3 in amino acids: CASSFTGQGYNSPLHF. The CDR3 bases are TGTGCCAGCAGCTTCACGGGACAGGGTTATAATTCACCCCTCCACTTT. The chain links TRBV5-4 to TRBJ1-6, with 9 bases that match TRBD1. Germline CDR1 is SGHNT and CDR2 is YYREEE (reference sequence). The CDR3 spans 16 residues. The trim removed 2 bases at V and 4 bases at J, leaving 4 bases unmatched.